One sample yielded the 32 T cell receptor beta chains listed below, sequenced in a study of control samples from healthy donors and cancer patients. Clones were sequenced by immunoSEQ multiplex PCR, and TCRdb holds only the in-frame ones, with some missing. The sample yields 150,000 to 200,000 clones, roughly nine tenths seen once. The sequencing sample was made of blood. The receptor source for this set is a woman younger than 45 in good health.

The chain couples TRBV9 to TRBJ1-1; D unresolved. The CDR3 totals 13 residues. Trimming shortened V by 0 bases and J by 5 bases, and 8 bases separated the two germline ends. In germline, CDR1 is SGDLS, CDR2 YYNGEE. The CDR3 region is CASSVELRTEAFF. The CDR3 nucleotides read TGTGCCAGCAGCGTAGAATTGCGGACTGAAGCTTTCTTT.

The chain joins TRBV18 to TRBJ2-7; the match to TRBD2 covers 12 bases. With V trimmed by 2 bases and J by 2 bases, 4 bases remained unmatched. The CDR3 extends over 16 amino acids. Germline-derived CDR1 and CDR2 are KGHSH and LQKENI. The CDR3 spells CASSPWASGGAYEQYF. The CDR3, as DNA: TGTGCCAGCTCACCATGGGCTAGCGGGGGGGCCTACGAGCAGTACTTC.

CDR3 DNA sequence: TGTGCCAGCAGCAGGGGACTAGCGGTGGATACGCAGTATTTT. It encodes CASSRGLAVDTQYF. J is TRBJ2-3 and V is TRBV5-5, with 11 bases that match TRBD2. The CDR3 consists of 14 residues. Germline-derived CDR1 and CDR2 are SGHKS and YYEKEE (reference sequence). V shed 4 bases, J shed 6 bases, and the junction held 4 bases outside the gene matches.

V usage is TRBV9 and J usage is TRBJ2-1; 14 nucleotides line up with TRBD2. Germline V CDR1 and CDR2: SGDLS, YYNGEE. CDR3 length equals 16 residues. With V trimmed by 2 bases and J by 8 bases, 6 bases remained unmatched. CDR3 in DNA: TGTGCCAGCAGCGTCACCGGGACTAGCGGGGGCGATGAGCAGTTCTTC. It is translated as CASSVTGTSGGDEQFF.

CDR3 residues: CASSPQGGSYNEQFF. CDR3 nucleotides: TGTGCCAGCTCACCACAGGGGGGTTCCTACAATGAGCAGTTCTTC. The gene calls are TRBV18 and TRBJ2-1; D may match TRBD1 or TRBD2 (6 bases each). The CDR3 has 15 amino acids. Trimming removed 1 base at V and 1 base at J, with 8 bases between. Germline CDR1 and CDR2: KGHSH and LQKENI.

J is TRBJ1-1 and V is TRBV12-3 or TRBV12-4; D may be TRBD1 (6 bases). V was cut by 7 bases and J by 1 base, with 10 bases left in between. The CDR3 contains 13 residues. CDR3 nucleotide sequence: TGTGCCAGCAAATCACAGGGGAACACTGAAGCTTTCTTT. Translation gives CASKSQGNTEAFF.

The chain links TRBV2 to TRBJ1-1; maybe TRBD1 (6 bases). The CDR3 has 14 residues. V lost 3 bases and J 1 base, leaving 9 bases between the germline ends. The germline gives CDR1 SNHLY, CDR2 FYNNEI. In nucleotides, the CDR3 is TGTGCCAGCAGTGAGGGGGGCGGGAACACTGAAGCTTTCTTT. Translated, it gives CASSEGGGNTEAFF.

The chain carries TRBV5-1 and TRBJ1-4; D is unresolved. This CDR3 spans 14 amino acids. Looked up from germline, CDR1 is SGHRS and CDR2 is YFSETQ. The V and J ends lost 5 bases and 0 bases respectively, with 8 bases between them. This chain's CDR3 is CASRSGTTNEKLFF. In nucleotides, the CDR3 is TGCGCCAGCAGGTCCGGGACAACTAATGAAAAACTGTTTTTT.

CDR3 in amino acids: CASSQGRDRGPNQPQHF. The CDR3 nucleotides are TGCGCCAGCAGCCAAGGTAGGGACAGGGGACCCAATCAGCCCCAGCATTTT. The rearrangement uses TRBV4-1 and TRBJ1-5, with 10 bases lining up with TRBD1. V was clipped by 1 base and J by 3 bases; unmatched bases: 6. The CDR3 has 17 amino acids. CDR1 and CDR2 from the germline V gene are MGHRA and YSYEKL.

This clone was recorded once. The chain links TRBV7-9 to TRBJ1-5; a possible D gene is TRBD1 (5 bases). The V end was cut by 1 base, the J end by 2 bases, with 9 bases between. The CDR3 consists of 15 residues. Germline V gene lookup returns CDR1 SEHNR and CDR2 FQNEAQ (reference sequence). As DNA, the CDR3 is TGTGCCAGCAGCTTAGGGGGCGCGCGCAATCAGCCCCAGCATTTT. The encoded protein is CASSLGGARNQPQHF.

In DNA, the CDR3 is TGTGCCAGCAGTTATCCCGGGACAGATAGCAATCAGCCCCAGCATTTT. It codes for CASSYPGTDSNQPQHF. The chain links TRBV6-6 to TRBJ1-5, with 7 bases lining up with TRBD1. V shed 3 bases, J shed 0 bases, and the junction held 5 bases outside the gene matches. CDR3 length equals 16 residues. Looked up from germline, CDR1 is MNHNY and CDR2 is SVGAGI (reference sequence).

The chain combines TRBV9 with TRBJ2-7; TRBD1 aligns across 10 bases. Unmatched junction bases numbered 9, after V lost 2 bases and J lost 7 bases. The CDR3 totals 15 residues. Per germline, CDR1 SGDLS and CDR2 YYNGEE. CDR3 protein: CASSVSGTGAGEQYF. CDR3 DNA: TGTGCCAGCAGCGTTTCTGGGACAGGGGCGGGAGAGCAGTACTTC.

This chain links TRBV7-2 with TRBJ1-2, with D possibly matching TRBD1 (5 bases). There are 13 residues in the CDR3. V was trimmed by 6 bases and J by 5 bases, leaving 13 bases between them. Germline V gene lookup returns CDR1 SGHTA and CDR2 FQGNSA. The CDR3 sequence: CASSPGIRYGYTF. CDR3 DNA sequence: TGTGCCAGCAGTCCAGGGATTAGGTATGGCTACACCTTC.

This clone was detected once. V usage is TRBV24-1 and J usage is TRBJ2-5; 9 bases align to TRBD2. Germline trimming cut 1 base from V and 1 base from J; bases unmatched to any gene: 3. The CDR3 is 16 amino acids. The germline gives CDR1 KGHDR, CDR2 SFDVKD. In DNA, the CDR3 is TGTGCCACCAGTGATTTTAGCGGGAGAGGCCAAGAGACCCAGTACTTC. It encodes CATSDFSGRGQETQYF.

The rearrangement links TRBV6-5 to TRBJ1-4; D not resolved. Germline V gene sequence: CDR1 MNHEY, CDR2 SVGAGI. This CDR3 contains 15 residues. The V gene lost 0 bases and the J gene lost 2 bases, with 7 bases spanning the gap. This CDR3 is CASSYSTTTNEKLFF. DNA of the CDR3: TGTGCCAGCAGTTACTCGACAACGACTAATGAAAAACTGTTTTTT.

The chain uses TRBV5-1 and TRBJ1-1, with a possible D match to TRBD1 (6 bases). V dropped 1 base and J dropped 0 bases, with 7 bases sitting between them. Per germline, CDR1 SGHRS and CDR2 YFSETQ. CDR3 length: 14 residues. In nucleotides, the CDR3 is TGCGCCAGCAGCTTGCCAGGGGTGAACACTGAAGCTTTCTTT. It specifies CASSLPGVNTEAFF.

The CDR3 nucleotides read TGTGCCAGCAGCTTGGGGGTTGAGACCCAGTACTTC. Protein sequence: CASSLGVETQYF. The genes are TRBV5-6 and TRBJ2-5, with D unresolved. This CDR3 has 12 amino acids. V dropped 0 bases and J dropped 5 bases, with 5 bases sitting between them. Germline CDR1 is SGHDT and CDR2 is YYEEEE.

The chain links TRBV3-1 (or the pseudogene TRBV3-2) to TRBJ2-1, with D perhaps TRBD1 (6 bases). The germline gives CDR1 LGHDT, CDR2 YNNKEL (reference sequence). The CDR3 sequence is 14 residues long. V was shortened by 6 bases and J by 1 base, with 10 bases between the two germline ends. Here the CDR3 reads CASRPGTSYNEQFF. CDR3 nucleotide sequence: TGTGCCAGCAGACCCGGGACATCCTACAATGAGCAGTTCTTC.

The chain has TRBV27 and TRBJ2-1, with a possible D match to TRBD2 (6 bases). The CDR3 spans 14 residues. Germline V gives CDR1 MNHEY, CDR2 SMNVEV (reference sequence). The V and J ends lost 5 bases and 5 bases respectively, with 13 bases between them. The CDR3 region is CASSPGTEHNEQFF. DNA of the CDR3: TGTGCCAGCAGTCCAGGGACTGAACACAATGAGCAGTTCTTC.

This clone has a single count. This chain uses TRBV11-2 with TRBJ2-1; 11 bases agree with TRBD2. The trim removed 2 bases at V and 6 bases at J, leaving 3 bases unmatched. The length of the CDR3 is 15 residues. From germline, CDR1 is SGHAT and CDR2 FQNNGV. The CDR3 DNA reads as TGTGCCAGCAGCTTAAGACTAGCGGGATCCAATGAGCAGTTCTTC. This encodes CASSLRLAGSNEQFF.

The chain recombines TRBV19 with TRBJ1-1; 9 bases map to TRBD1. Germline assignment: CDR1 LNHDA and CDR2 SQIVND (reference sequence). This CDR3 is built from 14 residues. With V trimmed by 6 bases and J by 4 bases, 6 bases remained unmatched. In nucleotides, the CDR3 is TGTGCCAGTAGGATGGACAGGGGTGGCACTGAAGCTTTCTTT. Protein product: CASRMDRGGTEAFF.

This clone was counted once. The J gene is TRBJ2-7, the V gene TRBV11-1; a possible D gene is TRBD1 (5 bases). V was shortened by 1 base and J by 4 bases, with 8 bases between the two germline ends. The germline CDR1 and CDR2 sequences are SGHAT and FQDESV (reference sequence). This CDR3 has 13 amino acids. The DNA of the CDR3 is TGTGCCAGCAGCTTAGGGACAAATTACGAGCAGTACTTC. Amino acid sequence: CASSLGTNYEQYF.

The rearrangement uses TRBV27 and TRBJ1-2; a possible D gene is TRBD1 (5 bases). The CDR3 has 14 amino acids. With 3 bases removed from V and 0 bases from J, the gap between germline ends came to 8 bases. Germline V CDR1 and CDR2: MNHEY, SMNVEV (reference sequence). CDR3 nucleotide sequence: TGTGCCAGCAGTTTTGGGGGGGCTAACTATGGCTACACCTTC. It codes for CASSFGGANYGYTF.

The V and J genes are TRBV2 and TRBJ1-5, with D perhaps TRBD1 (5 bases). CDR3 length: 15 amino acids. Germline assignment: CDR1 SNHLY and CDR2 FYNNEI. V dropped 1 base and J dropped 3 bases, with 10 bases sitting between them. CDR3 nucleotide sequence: TGTGCCAGCAGTGAAGGGGCAGGGAACAATCAGCCCCAGCATTTT. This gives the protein CASSEGAGNNQPQHF.

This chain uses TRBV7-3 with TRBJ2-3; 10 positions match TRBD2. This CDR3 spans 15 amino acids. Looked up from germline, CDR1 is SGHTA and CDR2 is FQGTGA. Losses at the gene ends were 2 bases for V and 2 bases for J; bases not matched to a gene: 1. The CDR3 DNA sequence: TGTGCCAGCAGCTTAGGACTAGCGGTCACAGATACGCAGTATTTT. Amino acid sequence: CASSLGLAVTDTQYF.

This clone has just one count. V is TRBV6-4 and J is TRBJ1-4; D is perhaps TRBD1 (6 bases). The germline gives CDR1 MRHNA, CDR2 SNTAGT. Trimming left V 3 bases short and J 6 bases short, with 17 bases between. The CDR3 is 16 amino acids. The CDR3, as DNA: TGTGCCAGCAGTGATGGGGAAGGAAGGGGGTATGAAAAACTGTTTTTT. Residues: CASSDGEGRGYEKLFF.

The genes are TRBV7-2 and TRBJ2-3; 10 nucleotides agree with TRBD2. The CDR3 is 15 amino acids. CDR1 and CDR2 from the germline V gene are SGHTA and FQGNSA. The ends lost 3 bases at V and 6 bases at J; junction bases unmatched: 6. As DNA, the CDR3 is TGTGCCAGCAGCTTGCCCACTAGCGGGATGGATACGCAGTATTTT. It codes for CASSLPTSGMDTQYF.

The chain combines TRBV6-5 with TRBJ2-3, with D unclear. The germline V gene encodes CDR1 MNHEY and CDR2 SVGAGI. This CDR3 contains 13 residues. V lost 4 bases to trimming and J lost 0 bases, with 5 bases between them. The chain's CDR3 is CASSFPSTDTQYF. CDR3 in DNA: TGTGCCAGCAGTTTCCCTAGCACAGATACGCAGTATTTT.

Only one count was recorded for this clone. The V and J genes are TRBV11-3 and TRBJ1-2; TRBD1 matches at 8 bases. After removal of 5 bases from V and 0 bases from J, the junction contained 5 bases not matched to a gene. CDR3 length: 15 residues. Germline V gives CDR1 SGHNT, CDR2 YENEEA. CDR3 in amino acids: CASSQQGVSNYGYTF. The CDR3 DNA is TGTGCCAGCAGCCAACAGGGGGTTTCTAACTATGGCTACACCTTC.

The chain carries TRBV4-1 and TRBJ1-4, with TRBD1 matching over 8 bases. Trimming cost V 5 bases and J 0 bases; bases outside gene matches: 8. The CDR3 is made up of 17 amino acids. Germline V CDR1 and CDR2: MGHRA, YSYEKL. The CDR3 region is CASSYGQGPPTNEKLFF. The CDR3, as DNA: TGCGCCAGCAGCTACGGACAGGGACCCCCAACTAATGAAAAACTGTTTTTT.

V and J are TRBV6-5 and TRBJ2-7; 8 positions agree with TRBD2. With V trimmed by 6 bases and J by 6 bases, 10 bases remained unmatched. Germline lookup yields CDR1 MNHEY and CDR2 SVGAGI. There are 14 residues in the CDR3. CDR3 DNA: TGTGCCAGCAGCCTTAGCGGGACGACTTCCGAGCAGTACTTC. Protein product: CASSLSGTTSEQYF.

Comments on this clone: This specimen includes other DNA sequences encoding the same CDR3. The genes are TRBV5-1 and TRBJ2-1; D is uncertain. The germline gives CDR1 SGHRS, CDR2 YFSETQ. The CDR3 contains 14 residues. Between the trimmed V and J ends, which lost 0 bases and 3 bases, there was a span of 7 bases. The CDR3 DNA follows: TGCGCCAGCAGCTTGGAGGGTGGCTACAATGAGCAGTTCTTC. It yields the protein CASSLEGGYNEQFF.